This TCR beta chain was sequenced in a study of OX40 agonist ivuxolimab in advanced cancers. Study-level information: Patients' therapy was ivuxolimab, an antibody that acts as an agonist of OX40 (CD134). One hepatocellular carcinoma and two cutaneous melanoma patients partially responded.

On this clone: Its antigen is still unknown.

Produced via immunoSEQ multiplex PCR; TCRdb's table is partial and in-frame only. There are fewer than 70,000 clones in the sample; over 75% occur only once, and roughly 6% lies in the top ten. Study findings and constraints: At 0.1 to 3.0 mg/kg and by week 6, clonal expansion occurred in CD4+ and CD8+ blood T cells.

The CDR3 has 15 residues. Germline CDR1 reads SGHTA; CDR2 reads FQGNSA. V was clipped by 0 bases and J by 4 bases, with 12 bases between them. Blood got drawn at baseline, again on cycle 4 day 1, and then on cycle 7 day 1. The sequencing used CD4+ or CD8+ T cells sorted from blood, collected in a trial of the OX40 agonist ivuxolimab. The origin of this receptor is an adult with an advanced solid tumor such as melanoma, head and neck, liver or kidney cancer. This rearrangement joins TRBV7-2 to TRBJ1-2; no definite D call. CDR3 loop: CASSLASGEGYGYTF. The CDR3 bases are TGTGCCAGCAGCTTAGCGAGTGGGGAAGGCTATGGCTACACCTTC.